Presented here are 2 T cell receptor beta chains from one specimen sequenced in a study of T cell changes during pregnancy in multiple sclerosis. TCRdb's table, derived via immunoSEQ multiplex PCR, lists solely in-frame clones and lacks some. The table lists under 50,000 clones, approximately 95% of them singletons. The sequencing used CD8+ T cells from peripheral blood mononuclear cells, collected in the first trimester of pregnancy. Every receptor here comes from a female donor with multiple sclerosis, enrolled in a pregnancy study.

The V gene is TRBV7-8, the J gene TRBJ2-5; TRBD1 aligns across 7 bases. CDR1 SGHVS and CDR2 FQNEAQ come from the germline V gene. The CDR3 consists of 15 residues. The trim removed 5 bases at V and 2 bases at J, leaving 8 bases unmatched. CDR3 nucleotide sequence: TGTGCCAGCAGCCAAAGACAGGGCGGGCAAGAGACCCAGTACTTC. Translated, it gives CASSQRQGGQETQYF.

V is TRBV4-1 and J is TRBJ1-2; 7 nucleotides align to TRBD1. The CDR3 sequence is 13 residues long. V shed 5 bases, J shed 2 bases, and the junction held 2 bases outside the gene matches. CDR1 is MGHRA and CDR2 is YSYEKL in the germline V gene. CDR3 nucleotide sequence: TGCGCCAGCAGCGCCAGGGGGAACTATGGCTACACCTTC. Translating it yields CASSARGNYGYTF.